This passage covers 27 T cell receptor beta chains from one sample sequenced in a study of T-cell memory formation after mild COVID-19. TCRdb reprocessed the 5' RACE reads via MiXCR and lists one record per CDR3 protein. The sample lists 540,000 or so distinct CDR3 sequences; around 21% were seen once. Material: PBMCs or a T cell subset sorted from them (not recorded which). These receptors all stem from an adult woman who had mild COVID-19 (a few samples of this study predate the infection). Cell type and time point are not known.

The CDR3 DNA is TGTGCCAGCACCCTCGGGGCCCGGGGCCCCCCGTTCTTC. This gives the protein CASTLGARGPPFF. The chain joins TRBV12-3 or TRBV12-4 to TRBJ2-1; the D gene could be TRBD1 or TRBD2 (5 bases each). The V end was cut by 7 bases, the J end by 15 bases, with 22 bases between. The CDR3 extends over 13 amino acids.

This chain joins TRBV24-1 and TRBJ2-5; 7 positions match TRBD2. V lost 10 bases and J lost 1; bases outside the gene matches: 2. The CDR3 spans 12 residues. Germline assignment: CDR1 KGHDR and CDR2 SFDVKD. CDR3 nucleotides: TGTGCCACAAGCGGGGTCCAAGAGACCCAGTACTTC. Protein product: CATSGVQETQYF.

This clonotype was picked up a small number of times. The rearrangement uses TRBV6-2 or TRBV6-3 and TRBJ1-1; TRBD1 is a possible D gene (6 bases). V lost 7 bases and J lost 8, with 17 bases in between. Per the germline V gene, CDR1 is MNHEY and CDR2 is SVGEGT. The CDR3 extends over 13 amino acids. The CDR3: CASTYREEREAFF. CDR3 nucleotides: TGTGCCAGCACCTACAGGGAGGAAAGGGAAGCTTTCTTT.

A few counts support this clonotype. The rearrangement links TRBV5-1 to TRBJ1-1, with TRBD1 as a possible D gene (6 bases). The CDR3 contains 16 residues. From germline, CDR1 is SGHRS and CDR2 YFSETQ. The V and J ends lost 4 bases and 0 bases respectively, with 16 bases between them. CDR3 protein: CASSGGASSVNTEAFF. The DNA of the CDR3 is TGCGCCAGCAGCGGGGGGGCAAGCTCCGTGAACACTGAAGCTTTCTTT.

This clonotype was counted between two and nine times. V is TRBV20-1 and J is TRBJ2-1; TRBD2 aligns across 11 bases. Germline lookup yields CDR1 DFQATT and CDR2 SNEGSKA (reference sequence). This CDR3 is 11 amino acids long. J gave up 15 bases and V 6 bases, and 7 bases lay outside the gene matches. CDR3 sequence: CSAPLAGGLFF. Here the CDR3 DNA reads TGCAGTGCACCTCTAGCGGGAGGACTGTTCTTC.

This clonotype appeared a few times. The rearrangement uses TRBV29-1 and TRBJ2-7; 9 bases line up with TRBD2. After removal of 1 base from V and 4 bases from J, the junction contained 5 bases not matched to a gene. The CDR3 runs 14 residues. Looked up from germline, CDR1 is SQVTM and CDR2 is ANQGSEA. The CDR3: CSVEVRGLAYEQYF. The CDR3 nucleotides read TGCAGCGTTGAAGTTAGGGGACTAGCTTACGAGCAGTACTTC.

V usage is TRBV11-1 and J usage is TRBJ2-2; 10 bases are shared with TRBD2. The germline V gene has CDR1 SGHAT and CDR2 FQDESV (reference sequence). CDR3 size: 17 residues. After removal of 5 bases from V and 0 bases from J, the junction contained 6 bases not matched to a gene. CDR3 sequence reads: CASSRTGLAANTGELFF. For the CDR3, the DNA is TGTGCCAGCAGCCGAACCGGACTAGCGGCGAACACCGGGGAGCTGTTTTTT.

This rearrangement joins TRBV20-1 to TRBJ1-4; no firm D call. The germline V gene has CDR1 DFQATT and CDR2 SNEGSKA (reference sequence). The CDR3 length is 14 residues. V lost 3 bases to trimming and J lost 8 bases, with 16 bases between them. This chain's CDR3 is CSASFRELGEKLFF. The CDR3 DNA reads TGCAGTGCTAGCTTTCGGGAGCTAGGGGAAAAACTGTTTTTT.

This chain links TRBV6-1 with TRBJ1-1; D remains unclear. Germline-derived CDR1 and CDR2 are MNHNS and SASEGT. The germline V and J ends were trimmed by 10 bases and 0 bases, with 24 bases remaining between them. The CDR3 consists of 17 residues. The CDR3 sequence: CATQWRFGADLNTEAFF. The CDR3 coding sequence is TGTGCCACTCAATGGAGGTTCGGTGCAGACTTGAACACTGAAGCTTTCTTT.

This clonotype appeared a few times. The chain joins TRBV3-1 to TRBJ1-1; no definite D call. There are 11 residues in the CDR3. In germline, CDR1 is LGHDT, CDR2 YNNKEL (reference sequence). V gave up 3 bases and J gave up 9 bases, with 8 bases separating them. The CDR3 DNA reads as TGTGCCAGCAGCCAGGTTGGAAAAGCTTTCTTT. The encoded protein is CASSQVGKAFF.

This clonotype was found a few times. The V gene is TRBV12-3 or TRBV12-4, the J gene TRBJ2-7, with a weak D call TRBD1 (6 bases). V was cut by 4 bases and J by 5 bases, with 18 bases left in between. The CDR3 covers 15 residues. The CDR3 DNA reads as TGTGCCAGCAGTTCGCTGAACAGGGAACTGGACGAGCAGTACTTC. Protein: CASSSLNRELDEQYF.

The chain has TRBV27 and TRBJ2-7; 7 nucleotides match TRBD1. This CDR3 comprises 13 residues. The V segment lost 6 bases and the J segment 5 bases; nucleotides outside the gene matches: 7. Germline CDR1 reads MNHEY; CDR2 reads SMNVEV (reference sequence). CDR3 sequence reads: CASRTDRDHEQYF. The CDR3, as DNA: TGTGCCAGCAGAACCGACAGGGACCACGAGCAGTACTTC.

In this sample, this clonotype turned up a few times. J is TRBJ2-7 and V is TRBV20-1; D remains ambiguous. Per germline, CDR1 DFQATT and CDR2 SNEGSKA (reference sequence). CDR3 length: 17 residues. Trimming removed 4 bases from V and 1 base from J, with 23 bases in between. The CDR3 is CSAKPSDLQIYSYEQYF. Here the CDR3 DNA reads TGCAGTGCTAAACCCAGTGATTTACAGATTTATTCCTACGAGCAGTACTTC.

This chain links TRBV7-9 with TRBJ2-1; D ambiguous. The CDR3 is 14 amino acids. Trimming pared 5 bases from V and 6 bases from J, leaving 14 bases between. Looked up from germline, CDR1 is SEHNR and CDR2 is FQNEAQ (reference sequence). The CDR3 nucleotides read TGTGCCAGCAGCCCTGTTTTGAGAGGCAATGAGCAGTTCTTC. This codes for CASSPVLRGNEQFF.

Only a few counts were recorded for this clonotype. In DNA form, the CDR3 reads TGTGCCAGCTCCGGCCCGGGACTAGCGGGGTACTCCTACGAGCAGTACTTC. This encodes CASSGPGLAGYSYEQYF. V usage is TRBV18 and J usage is TRBJ2-7; 13 bases align to TRBD2. Per the germline V gene, CDR1 is KGHSH and CDR2 is LQKENI. Trimming removed 6 bases from V and 0 bases from J; junction bases left unmatched: 8. The CDR3 runs 17 residues.

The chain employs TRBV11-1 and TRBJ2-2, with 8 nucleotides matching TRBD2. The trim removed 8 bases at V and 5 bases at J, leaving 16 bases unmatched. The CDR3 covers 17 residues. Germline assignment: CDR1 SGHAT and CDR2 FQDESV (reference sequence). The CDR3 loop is CASGHSGLAGRTGELFF. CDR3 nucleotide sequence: TGTGCCAGCGGTCATTCCGGGCTAGCGGGCCGAACCGGGGAGCTGTTTTTT.

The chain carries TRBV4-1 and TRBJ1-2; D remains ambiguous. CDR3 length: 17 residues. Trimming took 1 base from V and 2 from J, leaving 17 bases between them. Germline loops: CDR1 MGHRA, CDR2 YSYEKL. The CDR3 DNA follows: TGCGCCAGCAGCCAAGCCTCAAACGGGCTGGAGAACTATGGCTACACCTTC. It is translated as CASSQASNGLENYGYTF.

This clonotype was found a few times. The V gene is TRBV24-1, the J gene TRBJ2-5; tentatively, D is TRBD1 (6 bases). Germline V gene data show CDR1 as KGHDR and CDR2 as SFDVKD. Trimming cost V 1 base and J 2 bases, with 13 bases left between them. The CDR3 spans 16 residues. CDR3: CATSDLGQGIQETQYF. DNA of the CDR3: TGTGCCACCAGTGATTTAGGGCAGGGGATACAAGAGACCCAGTACTTC.

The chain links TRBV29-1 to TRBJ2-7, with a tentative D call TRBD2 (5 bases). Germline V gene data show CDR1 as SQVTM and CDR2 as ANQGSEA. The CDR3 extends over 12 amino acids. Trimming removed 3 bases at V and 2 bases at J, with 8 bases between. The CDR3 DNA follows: TGCAGCGTTGAGGGAGACACCTACGAGCAGTACTTC. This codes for CSVEGDTYEQYF.

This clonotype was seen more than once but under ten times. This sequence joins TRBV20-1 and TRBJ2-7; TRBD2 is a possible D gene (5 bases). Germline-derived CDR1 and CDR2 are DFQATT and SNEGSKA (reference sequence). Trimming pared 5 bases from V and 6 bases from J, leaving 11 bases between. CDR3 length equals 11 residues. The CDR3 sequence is CSARGLLEQYF. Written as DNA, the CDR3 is TGCAGTGCTCGGGGTCTTCTCGAGCAGTACTTC.

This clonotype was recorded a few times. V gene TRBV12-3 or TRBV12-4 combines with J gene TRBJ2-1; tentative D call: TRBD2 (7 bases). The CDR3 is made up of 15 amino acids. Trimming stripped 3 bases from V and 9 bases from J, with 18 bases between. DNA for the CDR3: TGTGCCAGCAGTTTTCGCGGGGGCGCGTTTGGTGAGCAGTTCTTC. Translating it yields CASSFRGGAFGEQFF.

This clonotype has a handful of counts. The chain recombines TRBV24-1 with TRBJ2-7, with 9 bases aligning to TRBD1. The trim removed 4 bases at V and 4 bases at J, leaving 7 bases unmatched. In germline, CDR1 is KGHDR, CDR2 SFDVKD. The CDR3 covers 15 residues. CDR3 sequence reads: CATSDSPDRGYEQYF. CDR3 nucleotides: TGTGCCACCAGTGACTCCCCGGACAGGGGTTACGAGCAGTACTTC.

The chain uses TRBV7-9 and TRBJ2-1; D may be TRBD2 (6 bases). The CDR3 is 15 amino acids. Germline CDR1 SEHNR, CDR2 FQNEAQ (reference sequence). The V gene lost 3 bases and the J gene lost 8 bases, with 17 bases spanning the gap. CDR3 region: CASSFEDQGGDEQFF. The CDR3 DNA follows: TGTGCCAGCAGCTTTGAGGATCAGGGAGGCGATGAGCAGTTCTTC.

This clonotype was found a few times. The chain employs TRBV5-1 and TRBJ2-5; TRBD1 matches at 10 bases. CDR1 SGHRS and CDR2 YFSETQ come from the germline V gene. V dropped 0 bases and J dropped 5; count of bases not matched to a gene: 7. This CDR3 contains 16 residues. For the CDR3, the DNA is TGCGCCAGCAGCTTGGGCGACAGGGGGCGAGGGGAGACCCAGTACTTC. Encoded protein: CASSLGDRGRGETQYF.

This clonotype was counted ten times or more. The chain's CDR3 is CASSLASGASTDTQYF. Written as DNA, the CDR3 is TGCGCCAGCAGCCTTGCTAGCGGGGCAAGCACAGATACGCAGTATTTT. The chain recombines TRBV4-1 with TRBJ2-3; the match to TRBD2 covers 9 bases. CDR3 size: 16 residues. J was trimmed by 0 bases and V by 4 bases; bases with no gene match: 5. Germline values: CDR1 MGHRA, CDR2 YSYEKL.

In DNA, the CDR3 is TGTGCCAGCAGGCCCAGGGCGAGGGGGGGAAACTACGAGCAGTACTTC. Translated, it gives CASRPRARGGNYEQYF. The chain links TRBV6-1 to TRBJ2-7, with D maybe TRBD2 (7 bases). CDR3 length equals 16 residues. The ends were cut back, 6 bases at V and 3 bases at J, with 21 bases in the middle. CDR1 is MNHNS and CDR2 is SASEGT in the germline V gene.

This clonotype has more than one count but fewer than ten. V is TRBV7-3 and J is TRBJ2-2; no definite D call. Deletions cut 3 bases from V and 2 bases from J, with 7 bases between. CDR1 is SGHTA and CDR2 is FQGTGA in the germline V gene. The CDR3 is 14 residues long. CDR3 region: CASSFQPNTGELFF. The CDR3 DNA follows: TGTGCCAGCAGCTTTCAGCCAAACACCGGGGAGCTGTTTTTT.